A few counts support the clone carrying this TCR beta chain. V lost 6 bases to trimming and J lost 0 bases, with 9 bases between them. Germline CDR1 and CDR2: MNHEY and SVGAGI. The CDR3 runs 15 residues. The second PCR ran about 6 to 12 cycles with a sample-barcoded 5' primer and J-beta primers. TCRdb ran MiXCR on the 5' RACE reads and lists one entry per CDR3 protein. The sample lists about 780,000 distinct CDR3 sequences, roughly 24% occurring once. Healthy Russian Caucasian donors spanned ages about 6 to 100 years. The data were obtained in a study of blood T cells in healthy people across ages. These sequences were also reported in another study, on T cells of mothers and their children. That report notes: For each mother, over 10 million TCR beta CDR3 reads were obtained, and for each child, 2.5 million to 3 million.

The clonotype comes from a boy aged 10-17 years in good health. The chain carries TRBV6-5 and TRBJ2-6, with D possibly matching TRBD1 (6 bases). Material for sequencing was blood. The CDR3 region has the DNA TGTGCCAGCAGGGACAGTTACTCTGGGGCCAACGTCCTGACTTTC. The encoded protein is CASRDSYSGANVLTF.